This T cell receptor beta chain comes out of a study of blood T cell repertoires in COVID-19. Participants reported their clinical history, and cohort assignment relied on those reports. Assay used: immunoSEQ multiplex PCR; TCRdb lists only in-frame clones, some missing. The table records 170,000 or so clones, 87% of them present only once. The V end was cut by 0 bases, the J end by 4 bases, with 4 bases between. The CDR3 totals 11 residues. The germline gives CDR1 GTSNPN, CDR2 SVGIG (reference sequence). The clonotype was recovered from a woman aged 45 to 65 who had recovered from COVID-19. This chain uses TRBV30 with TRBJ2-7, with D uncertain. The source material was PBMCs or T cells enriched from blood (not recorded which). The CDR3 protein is CAWSVEYEQYF. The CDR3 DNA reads TGTGCCTGGAGTGTTGAGTACGAGCAGTACTTC. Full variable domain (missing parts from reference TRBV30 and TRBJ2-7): SQTIHQWPATLVQPVGSPLSLECTVEGTSNPNLYWYRQAAGRGLQLLFYSVGIGQISSEVPQNLSASRPQDRQFILSSKKLLLSDSGFYLCAWSVEYEQYFGPGTRLTVT.